Sequencing of this T cell receptor (beta chain) was carried out in a study of siplizumab effects on memory and regulatory T cells. Study-wide results and caveats: Naive T cells, seemingly more diverse than memory cells, seemed major alloresponse contributors.

Germline CDR1 DFQATT, CDR2 SNEGSKA (reference sequence). Trimming left V 6 bases short and J 4 bases short, with 10 bases between. The CDR3 has 11 amino acids. In regard to this clone: Its antigen is as yet unknown.

Sequencing of each sample assayed roughly 9.8 x 10^4 TCR templates. Using immunoSEQ multiplex PCR, the repertoire was profiled, and TCRdb retains in-frame clones only, with some absent. The table has some 75,000 clones, 93% seen once. Sequences were obtained from CD8+ T cells sorted from blood. The V call is TRBV20-1, the J call TRBJ2-7; a possible D gene is TRBD2 (6 bases). The TCR originated in a human donor in good health. The CDR3: CSAQLAYEQYF. The CDR3 DNA is TGCAGTGCACAACTAGCTTACGAGCAGTACTTC.